The 6 T cell receptor beta chains reported below all come from one sample, sequenced in a study of T cells in Graves' hyperthyroidism and ophthalmopathy. Regions amplified from RNA transcripts were the TCR beta CDR3 regions. TCR CDR3 regions were first amplified by RT-PCR with HTBI primers. TCRdb called the multiplex PCR reads again in MiXCR, with one record for every CDR3 protein. The table has approximately 300,000 distinct CDR3 sequences, 16% seen once. The specimen was blood. The receptors derive from a man aged 30 to 39 with Graves' hyperthyroidism.

Many counts were recorded for this clonotype. The chain recombines TRBV20-1 with TRBJ2-1; 11 bases match TRBD2. Germline V gene data show CDR1 as DFQATT and CDR2 as SNEGSKA (reference sequence). V shed 5 bases and J 2 bases; nucleotides not matched to a gene: 5. This CDR3 is built from 15 residues. The CDR3 region is CSASPSGRTYNEQFF. Written as DNA, the CDR3 is TGCAGTGCTTCTCCTAGCGGGAGGACCTACAATGAGCAGTTCTTC.

This chain links TRBV19 with TRBJ2-1, with 11 positions matching TRBD2. CDR3 length: 15 amino acids. The germline V gene has CDR1 LNHDA and CDR2 SQIVND (reference sequence). J gave up 4 bases and V 6 bases, and 5 bases lay outside the gene matches. The CDR3 protein is CASRSTSGTYNEQFF. In DNA form, the CDR3 reads TGTGCCAGTAGGTCGACTAGCGGGACGTACAATGAGCAGTTCTTC.

The rearrangement joins TRBV5-1 to TRBJ2-5; the D gene is possibly TRBD1 (5 bases). V was shortened by 2 bases and J by 5 bases, with 13 bases between the two germline ends. Germline CDR1 reads SGHRS; CDR2 reads YFSETQ. The CDR3 consists of 14 residues. Written as DNA, the CDR3 is TGCGCCAGCAGCTTCGGACATCCTGGGGAGACCCAGTACTTC. Its translation is CASSFGHPGETQYF.

The table lists this clonotype with a few counts. The chain employs TRBV5-1 and TRBJ2-1, with D unclear. The V and J ends lost 2 bases and 6 bases respectively, with 9 bases between them. This CDR3 comprises 13 residues. Germline values: CDR1 SGHRS, CDR2 YFSETQ. As DNA, the CDR3 is TGCGCCAGCAGCTTTTCAGGTACCAATGAGCAGTTCTTC. It is translated as CASSFSGTNEQFF. Drawing the rest from reference TRBV5-1 and TRBJ2-1, the complete variable domain is KAGVTQTPRYLIKTRGQQVTLSCSPISGHRSVSWYQQTPGQGLQFLFEYFSETQRNKGNFPGRFSGRQFSNSRSEMNVSTLELGDSALYLCASSFSGTNEQFFGPGTRLTVL.

This clonotype was seen a few times. The chain uses TRBV27 and TRBJ2-7; weak D call: TRBD1 (6 bases). The CDR3 length is 17 residues. The V gene's germline CDR1 is MNHEY and CDR2 SMNVEV (reference sequence). V was shortened by 0 bases and J by 2 bases, with 17 bases between the two germline ends. CDR3 sequence (DNA): TGTGCCAGCAGTTTATCGGGTGCTGCAGGGGCCACCTACGAGCAGTACTTC. Translating gives CASSLSGAAGATYEQYF.

This clonotype was seen ten or more times. The V gene is TRBV18, the J gene TRBJ1-1; D remains ambiguous. Germline CDR1 KGHSH, CDR2 LQKENI. The length of the CDR3 is 15 residues. Trimming pared 0 bases from V and 3 bases from J, leaving 11 bases between. The CDR3 protein is CASSPPSRSDTEAFF. CDR3 sequence (DNA): TGTGCCAGCTCACCACCAAGCAGGTCCGACACTGAAGCTTTCTTT.